These 20 T cell receptor beta chains came from one sample sequenced in a study of identical twins. MiXCR, run by TCRdb on the 5' RACE reads, gives a single entry per CDR3 protein. Here the sample spans 700,000 to 950,000 distinct CDR3 sequences, roughly an eighth being singletons. These data are also associated with another study on yellow fever vaccine responses in identical twins.

Source material: PBMCs. The receptor set was obtained from a woman between 18 and 29 years old in good health.

There are a few counts of this clonotype. The CDR3 reads CASSYSENQPQHF. The CDR3 coding sequence is TGTGCCAGCAGTTACTCGGAGAATCAGCCCCAGCATTTT. The chain is built from TRBV6-6 and TRBJ1-5; D is unclear. The V gene lost 0 bases and the J gene lost 4 bases, with 4 bases spanning the gap. Germline V gives CDR1 MNHNY, CDR2 SVGAGI (reference sequence). There are 13 residues in the CDR3.

In this sample, this clonotype turned up a few times. V usage is TRBV2 and J usage is TRBJ2-7, with D possibly matching TRBD1 (6 bases). Germline CDR1 reads SNHLY; CDR2 reads FYNNEI. Trimming cost V 9 bases and J 7 bases, with 22 bases left between them. CDR3 length: 14 amino acids. The CDR3 spells CARNYREILREQYF. CDR3 in DNA: TGTGCCAGAAACTACAGGGAAATATTGCGGGAGCAGTACTTC.

V usage is TRBV20-1 and J usage is TRBJ1-1; 7 bases agree with TRBD1. CDR1 and CDR2 (germline): DFQATT, SNEGSKA (reference sequence). The V and J ends lost 5 bases and 1 base, in that order; junction bases with no gene match: 4. The CDR3 length is 13 residues. The CDR3 nucleotides read TGCAGTGCTCCACGGGACAGGAACACTGAAGCTTTCTTT. Amino acid sequence: CSAPRDRNTEAFF.

This clonotype has more than one count but fewer than ten. The rearrangement links TRBV6-1 to TRBJ2-7; 11 bases are shared with TRBD2. The trim removed 5 bases at V and 3 bases at J, leaving 12 bases unmatched. Germline lookup yields CDR1 MNHNS and CDR2 SASEGT. This CDR3 is built from 17 residues. CDR3 coding DNA: TGTGCCAGCAGTACCTCCAGACTAGCGGGATTTTACTACGAGCAGTACTTC. Its protein is CASSTSRLAGFYYEQYF.

This clonotype was detected a few times. The chain recombines TRBV5-1 with TRBJ1-5; 7 positions match TRBD1. Unmatched junction bases numbered 3, after V lost 2 bases and J lost 4 bases. The CDR3 is made up of 14 amino acids. Germline V lookup: CDR1 SGHRS, CDR2 YFSETQ. The CDR3 DNA sequence: TGCGCCAGCAGCTTCCGGGACAGAAATCAGCCCCAGCATTTT. Translated: CASSFRDRNQPQHF.

The chain combines TRBV12-3 or TRBV12-4 with TRBJ2-1; 8 positions match TRBD2. V lost 5 bases, J lost 9 bases, and 6 bases stayed unmatched. CDR3 size: 13 residues. In DNA form, the CDR3 reads TGTGCCAGCAGTCCGGGACTAGAGGGTGAGCAGTTCTTC. Translation gives CASSPGLEGEQFF.

The chain has TRBV12-3 or TRBV12-4 and TRBJ2-1; 7 bases are a match to TRBD2. V gave up 9 bases and J gave up 0 bases; unmatched junction bases: 11. The CDR3 contains 16 residues. CDR3 loop: CASRTGGGDSYNEQFF. The DNA of the CDR3 is TGTGCCAGTAGAACGGGAGGTGGGGACTCCTACAATGAGCAGTTCTTC.

This clonotype was observed a handful of times. The rearrangement uses TRBV20-1 and TRBJ2-3; tentatively, D is TRBD1 (7 bases). This CDR3 contains 13 residues. Trimming cost V 4 bases and J 5 bases, with 13 bases left between them. The germline gives CDR1 DFQATT, CDR2 SNEGSKA (reference sequence). The CDR3 reads CSANPRGVDTQYF. Here the CDR3 DNA reads TGCAGTGCTAACCCCAGGGGGGTAGATACGCAGTATTTT.

CDR3 sequence: CASSVNYNEQFF. In DNA form, the CDR3 reads TGTGCCAGCAGTGTCAACTACAATGAGCAGTTCTTC. The chain has TRBV2 and TRBJ2-1; no firm D call. CDR3 length: 12 amino acids. CDR1 and CDR2 (germline): SNHLY, FYNNEI. V was clipped by 4 bases and J by 3 bases, with 4 bases between them.

This clonotype was counted a few times. J is TRBJ2-5 and V is TRBV19; D uncertain. The germline V gene has CDR1 LNHDA and CDR2 SQIVND (reference sequence). The V gene lost 7 bases and the J gene lost 6 bases, with 18 bases spanning the gap. This CDR3 has 14 amino acids. The CDR3 DNA follows: TGTGCCAGTAACGACCCAACCTTGTCGAAGACCCAGTACTTC. This translates into CASNDPTLSKTQYF.

The rearrangement uses TRBV20-1 and TRBJ2-5, with 7 bases fitting TRBD1. V dropped 1 base and J dropped 1; count of bases not matched to a gene: 9. The CDR3 sequence is 16 residues long. In germline, CDR1 is DFQATT, CDR2 SNEGSKA (reference sequence). The DNA for the CDR3 is TGCAGTGCTAGAGCTTTCCGGGACAGCTTCCAAGAGACCCAGTACTTC. Translated, it gives CSARAFRDSFQETQYF.

This clonotype was recorded a few times. The genes are TRBV6-5 and TRBJ1-1; TRBD1 is a possible D gene (5 bases). The CDR3 is made up of 14 amino acids. V gave up 4 bases and J gave up 0 bases, with 9 bases separating them. Germline lookup yields CDR1 MNHEY and CDR2 SVGAGI. CDR3 nucleotide sequence: TGTGCCAGCAGTTCGACAGCTCTGAACACTGAAGCTTTCTTT. It translates to CASSSTALNTEAFF.

The rearrangement links TRBV27 to TRBJ1-4; D perhaps matches TRBD1 (5 bases). Trimming left V 7 bases short and J 1 base short, with 16 bases between. The CDR3 is made up of 16 amino acids. Germline assignment: CDR1 MNHEY and CDR2 SMNVEV (reference sequence). The CDR3 DNA follows: TGTGCCAGCAAAATCACTTGGGGGGGAACTAATGAAAAACTGTTTTTT. Amino acids: CASKITWGGTNEKLFF.

This CDR3 reads CASSLAQGAFGEAFF. The CDR3 DNA reads as TGCGCCAGCAGCTTGGCGCAGGGGGCGTTTGGTGAAGCTTTCTTT. J is TRBJ1-1 and V is TRBV5-1, with TRBD1 matching 8 bases. V lost 0 bases and J lost 7; bases outside the gene matches: 8. This CDR3 comprises 15 residues. Germline V gives CDR1 SGHRS, CDR2 YFSETQ.

V usage is TRBV11-1 and J usage is TRBJ2-3, with 10 bases fitting TRBD2. Germline CDR1 SGHAT, CDR2 FQDESV (reference sequence). V shed 5 bases, J shed 6 bases, and the junction held 17 bases outside the gene matches. This CDR3 has 18 residues. The DNA of the CDR3 is TGTGCCAGCAGCCCGATCACTAGCGGGGACTACCAACGGGATACGCAGTATTTT. Protein product: CASSPITSGDYQRDTQYF.

The J gene is TRBJ1-1, the V gene TRBV20-1; possible D gene TRBD1, 6 bases. V dropped 3 bases and J dropped 4 bases, with 12 bases sitting between them. Germline lookup yields CDR1 DFQATT and CDR2 SNEGSKA (reference sequence). The CDR3 consists of 13 residues. CDR3 bases: TGCAGTGCTAGCGGGGGGGGCTCCACTGAAGCTTTCTTT. This sequence encodes CSASGGGSTEAFF.

This clonotype was counted a few times. The chain links TRBV6-1 to TRBJ1-1; possibly TRBD1 for D (6 bases). This CDR3 is 14 amino acids long. V lost 5 bases and J 6 bases, leaving 16 bases between the germline ends. Per germline, CDR1 MNHNS and CDR2 SASEGT. CDR3 sequence: CASSRRTESAEAFF. As DNA, the CDR3 is TGTGCCAGCAGTAGACGGACAGAGTCGGCTGAAGCTTTCTTT.

A few counts support this clonotype. V gene TRBV15 combines with J gene TRBJ1-6, with D tentatively TRBD1 (6 bases). The CDR3 has 14 residues. Germline loops: CDR1 LNHNV, CDR2 YYDKDF (reference sequence). Trimming cost V 0 bases and J 15 bases, with 15 bases left between them. The CDR3 region is CATSRDRTVWVLHF. The DNA of the CDR3 is TGTGCCACCAGCAGAGATCGGACAGTCTGGGTCCTCCACTTT. The full variable domain, rest sourced from reference TRBV15 and TRBJ1-6, is DAMVIQNPRYQVTQFGKPVTLSCSQTLNHNVMYWYQQKSSQAPKLLFHYYDKDFNNEADTPDNFQSRRPNTSFCFLDIRSPGLGDTAMYLCATSRDRTVWVLHFGNGTRLTVT.

This clonotype was seen more than once but under ten times. The chain employs TRBV7-9 and TRBJ2-3, with D possibly being TRBD2 (6 bases). This CDR3 region has 14 residues. Germline assignment: CDR1 SEHNR and CDR2 FQNEAQ (reference sequence). Deletions cut 3 bases from V and 4 bases from J, with 11 bases between. In DNA form, the CDR3 reads TGTGCCAGCAGCTTGACGATAGCGGCAGATACGCAGTATTTT. Protein product: CASSLTIAADTQYF. Supplemented by reference TRBV7-9 and TRBJ2-3, the full variable domain reads DTGVSQNPRHKITKRGQNVTFRCDPISEHNRLYWYRQTLGQGPEFLTYFQNEAQLEKSRLLSDRFSAERPKGSFSTLEIQRTEQGDSAMYLCASSLTIAADTQYFGPGTRLTVL.

This clonotype occurred a few times. The V gene is TRBV5-1, the J gene TRBJ2-1, with TRBD2 as a possible D gene (7 bases). The ends were cut back, 4 bases at V and 5 bases at J, with 22 bases in the middle. CDR3 length: 17 residues. The V gene's germline CDR1 is SGHRS and CDR2 YFSETQ. This CDR3 reads CASSVWGGLADNNEQFF. CDR3 nucleotide sequence: TGCGCCAGCAGCGTGTGGGGGGGGCTAGCGGATAACAATGAGCAGTTCTTC.